Listed here are 20 T cell receptor beta chains from one sample, sequenced in a study of Ad26.COV2.S vaccination and SARS-CoV-2 variants. Produced via immunoSEQ multiplex PCR; TCRdb's table is partial and in-frame only. The sample shows some 410,000 clones, 92% of them seen only once. Treatment noted: roughly 19 received Ad26.COV2.S at low or high dose, single or two shots; a few received placebo; per-sample allocation not given. Specimen acquisition occurred on day 63 following the initial vaccine or placebo injection. The sequencing here drew on peripheral blood, taken in a trial of Ad26.COV2.S vaccine versus placebo. These receptors all stem from a person between 18 and 60 years old who received the Ad26.COV2.S COVID-19 vaccine or a placebo.

The gene calls are TRBV12-5 and TRBJ2-1; 10 bases agree with TRBD2. The CDR3 extends over 15 amino acids. CDR1 is LGHNT, CDR2 FRNRAP, per germline. Unmatched junction bases numbered 3, after V lost 3 bases and J lost 4 bases. The CDR3 DNA reads as TGTGCTAGTGGTTTTGAGCGGGGGGGATACAATGAGCAGTTCTTC. It is translated as CASGFERGGYNEQFF.

This rearrangement joins TRBV4-2 to TRBJ2-1, with 11 bases that match TRBD2. CDR1 and CDR2 from the germline V gene are LGHNA and YNFKEQ. CDR3 length equals 18 residues. The V gene end was trimmed by 0 bases and the J gene end by 4 bases; junction bases not matched to a gene: 8. The CDR3 spells CASSQDLGTSGKYNEQFF. The CDR3 nucleotides read TGTGCCAGCAGCCAAGATCTCGGGACTAGCGGAAAATACAATGAGCAGTTCTTC.

This clone appeared a single time. CDR3 bases: TGTGCCAGCAGTCCATCAGGGGCGCAGGGCGAGCAGTACTTC. Its protein is CASSPSGAQGEQYF. V is TRBV27 and J is TRBJ2-7; TRBD1 might be the D (6 bases). The germline V gene has CDR1 MNHEY and CDR2 SMNVEV (reference sequence). The length of the CDR3 is 14 residues. Trimming stripped 5 bases from V and 6 bases from J, with 17 bases between.

The chain carries TRBV20-1 and TRBJ2-5; D is uncertain. The CDR3 is 11 amino acids. The germline V gene encodes CDR1 DFQATT and CDR2 SNEGSKA (reference sequence). V was pared by 8 bases and J by 5 bases, with 12 bases between. The CDR3 is CSPLSIETQYF. As DNA, the CDR3 is TGCAGTCCATTAAGTATTGAGACCCAGTACTTC.

This clone showed up just once. The gene calls are TRBV27 and TRBJ2-1; TRBD2 matches at 9 bases. The V gene end was trimmed by 5 bases and the J gene end by 7 bases; junction bases not matched to a gene: 6. CDR3 size: 14 residues. Germline CDR1 reads MNHEY; CDR2 reads SMNVEV (reference sequence). The CDR3 loop reads CASSERGAGNEQFF. The CDR3 DNA is TGTGCCAGCAGTGAGCGGGGGGCCGGTAATGAGCAGTTCTTC.

The V call is TRBV7-2, the J call TRBJ2-7; the match to TRBD2 covers 12 bases. Losses at the gene ends were 5 bases for V and 1 base for J; bases not matched to a gene: 3. The CDR3 is 15 residues long. Germline V gene data show CDR1 as SGHTA and CDR2 as FQGNSA. The CDR3 DNA follows: TGTGCCAGCAGCCCCACTAGCGGGGGGTCCTACGAGCAGTACTTC. Amino acids: CASSPTSGGSYEQYF.

The CDR3 region is CASSLNWQLRTEAFF. The CDR3 DNA sequence: TGTGCCAGCAGCTTAAATTGGCAGTTAAGGACTGAAGCTTTCTTT. This chain joins TRBV13 and TRBJ1-1, with unresolved D. CDR1 and CDR2 (germline): PRHDT, FYEKMQ (reference sequence). The CDR3 extends over 15 amino acids. Trimming stripped 2 bases from V and 5 bases from J, with 15 bases between.

This chain links TRBV9 with TRBJ2-5; TRBD2 might be the D (6 bases). V was shortened by 2 bases and J by 0 bases, with 14 bases between the two germline ends. CDR3 length equals 16 residues. CDR1 is SGDLS and CDR2 is YYNGEE in the germline V gene. CDR3 residues: CASSVMASANQETQYF. The CDR3 coding sequence is TGTGCCAGCAGCGTGATGGCTAGCGCCAACCAAGAGACCCAGTACTTC.

This chain joins TRBV21-1 and TRBJ2-7; TRBD1, as called in the table, went unchecked against the DNA. TRBV21-1 is labeled a pseudogene. The CDR3 is 14 amino acids. The CDR3: CASTVTGGPYEQYF. CDR3 bases: TGTGCCAGCACCGTGACAGGGGGTCCCTACGAGCAGTACTTC.

The rearrangement joins TRBV5-1 to TRBJ2-3, with 10 bases matching TRBD2. In germline, CDR1 is SGHRS, CDR2 YFSETQ. V lost 3 bases and J lost 5; bases outside the gene matches: 3. This CDR3 contains 14 residues. CDR3 amino acids: CASSSGLAEDTQYF. The CDR3 DNA follows: TGCGCCAGCAGCTCCGGACTAGCGGAAGATACGCAGTATTTT.

Here the CDR3 DNA reads TGTGCCAGCAGCTTTCGACGGGACAGCAATACCTACGAGCAGTACTTC. Its translation: CASSFRRDSNTYEQYF. V gene TRBV7-9 combines with J gene TRBJ2-7, with 7 bases matching TRBD1. The CDR3 covers 16 residues. V lost 3 bases and J lost 2; bases outside the gene matches: 10. Germline CDR1 SEHNR, CDR2 FQNEAQ (reference sequence).

The V and J genes are TRBV30 and TRBJ1-5; no firm D call. CDR1 is GTSNPN, CDR2 SVGIG, per germline (reference sequence). Trimming removed 0 bases from V and 4 bases from J, with 10 bases in between. The CDR3 covers 14 residues. The CDR3 nucleotides read TGTGCCTGGAGTGTACGGTCCGGGAATCAGCCCCAGCATTTT. This gives the protein CAWSVRSGNQPQHF. Based on the CDR3 plus reference TRBV30 and TRBJ1-5, the full variable domain is SQTIHQWPATLVQPVGSPLSLECTVEGTSNPNLYWYRQAAGRGLQLLFYSVGIGQISSEVPQNLSASRPQDRQFILSSKKLLLSDSGFYLCAWSVRSGNQPQHFGDGTRLSIL.

The rearrangement joins TRBV5-1 to TRBJ1-6, with 10 bases that match TRBD1. Germline assignment: CDR1 SGHRS and CDR2 YFSETQ. Losses at the gene ends were 3 bases for V and 6 bases for J; bases not matched to a gene: 0. CDR3 length: 14 amino acids. The chain's CDR3 is CASSWTGGNSPLHF. CDR3 in DNA: TGCGCCAGCAGCTGGACAGGGGGTAATTCACCCCTCCACTTT.

The J gene is TRBJ1-1, the V gene TRBV5-1; 7 bases map to TRBD1. Germline CDR1 is SGHRS and CDR2 is YFSETQ. The J segment lost 0 bases and the V segment lost 3 bases, leaving 2 bases of the junction unmatched. This CDR3 has 14 residues. The CDR3 region is CASSWDRMNTEAFF. CDR3 in DNA: TGCGCCAGCAGCTGGGACAGAATGAACACTGAAGCTTTCTTT.

This chain links TRBV6-6 with TRBJ2-2, with 9 bases fitting TRBD1. J lost 3 bases, V lost 6 bases, and 8 bases had no gene match. CDR1 is MNHNY and CDR2 is SVGAGI in the germline V gene (reference sequence). The CDR3 runs to 16 residues. The CDR3 DNA follows: TGTGCCAGCAGCCAAAACAGGGGGCGAGACACCGGGGAGCTGTTTTTT. Protein product: CASSQNRGRDTGELFF.

The chain uses TRBV30 and TRBJ1-2; D gene unclear. CDR3 length: 13 residues. Looked up from germline, CDR1 is GTSNPN and CDR2 is SVGIG (reference sequence). Trimming took 0 bases from V and 3 from J, leaving 8 bases between them. The CDR3 loop is CAWSVQQYYGYTF. The CDR3 coding sequence is TGTGCCTGGAGTGTGCAACAGTACTATGGCTACACCTTC.

The chain employs TRBV4-3 and TRBJ2-7; D possibly corresponds to TRBD1 (5 bases). Trimming pared 4 bases from V and 5 bases from J, leaving 15 bases between. Germline V gene sequence: CDR1 LGHNA, CDR2 YSLEER. The CDR3 is 14 amino acids. The CDR3 DNA sequence: TGCGCCAGCAGCCGCACATTCAGGGAAGACGAGCAGTACTTC. Amino acids: CASSRTFREDEQYF.

V and J are TRBV6-4 and TRBJ1-2; 8 nucleotides line up with TRBD1. V trimming: 6 bases; J trimming: 6 bases; junction bases outside the gene matches: 6. The CDR3 is 13 amino acids. Germline CDR1 MRHNA, CDR2 SNTAGT. The DNA of the CDR3 is TGTGCCAGCAGCCAAACAGGGGGGGATGGCTACACCTTC. It specifies CASSQTGGDGYTF.

CDR3 residues: CASSLAASSKLFF. CDR3 sequence (DNA): TGTGCCAGCAGCTTAGCCGCTTCCAGTAAACTGTTTTTT. The V and J genes are TRBV11-2 and TRBJ1-4, with unresolved D. This CDR3 spans 13 amino acids. CDR1 SGHAT and CDR2 FQNNGV come from the germline V gene. Trimming cost V 1 base and J 11 bases, with 11 bases left between them.

This chain joins TRBV2 and TRBJ2-3; 11 bases are a match to TRBD2. Looked up from germline, CDR1 is SNHLY and CDR2 is FYNNEI. This CDR3 contains 19 residues. J lost 0 bases, V lost 7 bases, and 15 bases had no gene match. CDR3 in DNA: TGTGCCAGCAACAGCCCCGGGACTAGCGGTGGTTCTAGCACAGATACGCAGTATTTT. It yields the protein CASNSPGTSGGSSTDTQYF.